This paragraph reports one TCR beta chain. These data belong to a study of control samples from healthy donors and cancer patients. The protocol was immunoSEQ multiplex PCR, while the TCRdb copy is restricted to in-frame clones and leaves out a portion. The repertoire has hundreds of thousands of clones, more than 80% of them found once; the top ten carry about 6.3%. The CDR3 contains 20 residues. V was trimmed by 0 bases and J by 2 bases, leaving 20 bases between them. Per the germline V gene, CDR1 is LGHNA and CDR2 is YNFKEQ. This TCR was sampled from a man aged 40-55 years with head and neck cancer. The V and J genes are TRBV4-2 and TRBJ2-6, with D tentatively TRBD2 (5 bases). The sample was PBMCs. The CDR3 protein is CASSQDFRTRLAPGANVLTF. The CDR3 region has the DNA TGTGCCAGCAGCCAAGATTTTAGGACTCGCTTGGCCCCTGGGGCCAACGTCCTGACTTTC.